This T cell receptor beta chain was found in a study of blood T cell repertoires in COVID-19. Study information: Sources were T cells, B-cell-depleted T cells, or PBMCs; the material itself was cDNA or gDNA.

Some clones are missing from TCRdb's copy, which holds only in-frame ones; the method was immunoSEQ multiplex PCR. The table shows approximately 150,000 clones, with 80% occurring only once. Germline CDR1 is LGHDT and CDR2 is YNNKEL (reference sequence). The length of the CDR3 is 15 residues. V gave up 3 bases and J gave up 3 bases, with 13 bases separating them. The chain links TRBV3-1 (or the pseudogene TRBV3-2) to TRBJ2-3; D possibly corresponds to TRBD2 (5 bases). The specimen sequenced was peripheral blood. The sequence was collected from a woman aged 50 to 60 with acute or convalescent COVID-19. DNA for the CDR3: TGTGCCAGCAGCCAGCAGGCTAGCCCGACAGATACGCAGTATTTT. As protein: CASSQQASPTDTQYF.